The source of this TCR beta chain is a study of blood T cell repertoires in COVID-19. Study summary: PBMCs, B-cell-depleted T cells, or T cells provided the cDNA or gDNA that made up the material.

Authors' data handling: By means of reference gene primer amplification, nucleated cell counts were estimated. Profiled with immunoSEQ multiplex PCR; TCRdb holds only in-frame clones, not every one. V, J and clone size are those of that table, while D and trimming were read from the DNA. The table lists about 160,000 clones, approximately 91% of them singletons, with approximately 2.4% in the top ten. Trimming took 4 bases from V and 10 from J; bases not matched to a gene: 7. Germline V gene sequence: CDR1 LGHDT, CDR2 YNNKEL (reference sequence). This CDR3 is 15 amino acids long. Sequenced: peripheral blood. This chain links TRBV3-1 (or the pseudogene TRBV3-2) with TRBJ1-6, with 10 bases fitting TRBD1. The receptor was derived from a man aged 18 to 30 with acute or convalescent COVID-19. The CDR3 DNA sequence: TGTGCCAGCAGCCTTACGACAGGGGGCGAGTCACCCCTCCACTTT. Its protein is CASSLTTGGESPLHF.